This entry lists 29 T cell receptor beta chains sequenced from one sample in a study of metastatic and nonmetastatic thyroid tumors. TCRdb reanalyzed the PCR reads with MiXCR. The table includes 35,000 to 45,000 clones, about an eighth detected once. None of the patients had undergone any treatment ahead of thyroid surgery. The specimen sequenced was blood. The origin of the receptors is a male donor with papillary thyroid cancer or a benign thyroid nodule (not recorded which). Some clones in this sample may be carry-over from other donors' samples.

By share of the sample, this clone is medium-sized (0.01 to 0.1%). CDR3 residues: CASTKDGSYEQYF. The CDR3 bases are TGTGCCAGCACCAAAGATGGATCCTACGAGCAGTACTTC. V and J are TRBV6-1 and TRBJ2-7, with no clear D. With 7 bases removed from V and 1 base from J, the gap between germline ends came to 11 bases. The CDR3 has 13 residues. Germline assignment: CDR1 MNHNS and CDR2 SASEGT.

About this clone itself: Since a much larger clone is just one base distant, this may be a read error. This chain links TRBV9 with TRBJ2-3, with 14 positions matching TRBD2. In germline, CDR1 is SGDLS, CDR2 YYNGEE. The CDR3 is 16 amino acids. CDR3 residues: CARSVGTSGSMDTQYF. In nucleotides, the CDR3 is TGTGCCCGCAGCGTAGGGACTAGCGGGAGTATGGATACGCAGTATTTT. Together with reference TRBV9 and TRBJ2-3, the CDR3 gives the full variable domain: DSGVTQTPKHLITATGQRVTLRCSPRSGDLSVYWYQQSLDQGLQFLIQYYNGEERAKGNILERFSAQQFPDLHSELNLSSLELGDSALYFCARSVGTSGSMDTQYFGPGTRLTVL.

This clone was detected many times. V usage is TRBV7-8 and J usage is TRBJ2-1, with a weak D call TRBD2 (7 bases). This CDR3 spans 14 amino acids. Germline V gene sequence: CDR1 SGHVS, CDR2 FQNEAQ. Trimming stripped 5 bases from V and 9 bases from J, with 17 bases between. This chain's CDR3 is CASSLWGGLGEQFF. CDR3 sequence (DNA): TGTGCCAGCAGCCTCTGGGGGGGGCTTGGTGAGCAGTTCTTC.

This clone came up many times. The gene calls are TRBV7-2 and TRBJ2-3; 10 bases map to TRBD2. V lost 6 bases, J lost 2 bases, and 5 bases stayed unmatched. Per the germline V gene, CDR1 is SGHTA and CDR2 is FQGNSA. There are 15 residues in the CDR3. The CDR3 DNA sequence: TGTGCCAGCAGAAAAGGGACTAGCGTCACAGATACGCAGTATTTT. Translating it yields CASRKGTSVTDTQYF.

J is TRBJ2-6 and V is TRBV6-1; D remains ambiguous. This CDR3 is built from 13 residues. The germline V and J ends were trimmed by 8 bases and 7 bases, with 12 bases remaining between them. Germline V CDR1 and CDR2: MNHNS, SASEGT. The CDR3 spells CASVPGGANVLTF. In DNA, the CDR3 is TGTGCCAGCGTACCGGGTGGCGCCAACGTCCTGACTTTC.

This clone was seen ten or more times. The chain has TRBV28 and TRBJ1-1; 7 nucleotides align to TRBD1. Germline-derived CDR1 and CDR2 are MDHEN and SYDVKM. This CDR3 has 12 amino acids. The ends lost 5 bases at V and 5 bases at J; junction bases unmatched: 2. The CDR3 DNA follows: TGTGCCAGCAGTCCCAGGGGGACTGAAGCTTTCTTT. This translates into CASSPRGTEAFF.

By its share, this clone is medium-sized. This chain uses TRBV6-1 with TRBJ2-7; a possible D gene is TRBD2 (6 bases). The CDR3 length is 13 residues. Germline assignment: CDR1 MNHNS and CDR2 SASEGT. V gave up 9 bases and J gave up 0 bases, with 12 bases separating them. The CDR3 DNA reads as TGTGCCAGTACGCTGGGGGGCTCCTACGAGCAGTACTTC. It yields the protein CASTLGGSYEQYF.

This clone was detected many times. The rearrangement joins TRBV19 to TRBJ2-7; D is undetermined. Trimming removed 3 bases at V and 2 bases at J, with 8 bases between. CDR1 and CDR2 from the germline V gene are LNHDA and SQIVND (reference sequence). CDR3 length: 13 residues. CDR3 nucleotide sequence: TGTGCCAGTAGTATGTCCGGTGCCTACGAGCAGTACTTC. It codes for CASSMSGAYEQYF.

This clone was found many times. The chain is built from TRBV11-2 and TRBJ1-2, with D uncertain. Looked up from germline, CDR1 is SGHAT and CDR2 is FQNNGV. This CDR3 has 13 amino acids. V lost 3 bases to trimming and J lost 2 bases, with 7 bases between them. CDR3 nucleotide sequence: TGTGCCAGCAGCTTTGCCGGAAACTATGGCTACACCTTC. Its translation is CASSFAGNYGYTF.

This clone was observed many times. The rearrangement uses TRBV29-1 and TRBJ2-7; D is unresolved. From germline, CDR1 is SQVTM and CDR2 ANQGSEA. V shed 7 bases and J shed 1 base, with 14 bases lying between them. This CDR3 is built from 13 residues. CDR3 sequence (DNA): TGCAGCGCCGCGTCGCACAATTCCTACGAGCAGTACTTC. Translation gives CSAASHNSYEQYF.

About this clone: Being one base from a much bigger clone, this may be a read error. This chain connects TRBV5-1 to TRBJ2-3, with D hard to call. Germline V gene data show CDR1 as SGHRS and CDR2 as YFSETQ. Trimming pared 3 bases from V and 0 bases from J, leaving 8 bases between. There are 14 residues in the CDR3. The CDR3 is CASSSHGSTDTQYF. DNA of the CDR3: TGCGCCAGCAGCTCCCATGGGAGCACAGATACGCAGTATTTT.

The sample holds many counts of this clone. This sample also contains other DNA sequences that code for the same CDR3. J is TRBJ1-5 and V is TRBV20-1; TRBD1 agrees at 9 bases. Trimming cost V 5 bases and J 6 bases; bases outside gene matches: 14. Germline V gene data show CDR1 as DFQATT and CDR2 as SNEGSKA (reference sequence). The CDR3 is 16 residues long. DNA for the CDR3: TGCAGTGCTCCCCTCACCGGGACAGGGAGAGGTCAGCCCCAGCATTTT. This sequence encodes CSAPLTGTGRGQPQHF.

This clone was observed many times. The rearrangement joins TRBV12-3 or TRBV12-4 to TRBJ2-6; D remains ambiguous. Trimming left V 3 bases short and J 1 base short, with 16 bases between. The CDR3 runs 18 residues. The CDR3 DNA reads TGTGCCAGCAGTTTTCAACCGGGTGCCGGGTCTGGGGCCAACGTCCTGACTTTC. Amino acids: CASSFQPGAGSGANVLTF.

The chain recombines TRBV6-1 with TRBJ1-1; TRBD1 agrees at 8 bases. The trim removed 7 bases at V and 1 base at J, leaving 5 bases unmatched. This CDR3 contains 14 residues. CDR1 is MNHNS and CDR2 is SASEGT in the germline V gene. CDR3 in amino acids: CASKQGDRNTEAFF. The CDR3, as DNA: TGTGCCAGCAAACAGGGGGATCGGAACACTGAAGCTTTCTTT.

This clone was seen repeatedly, ten times or more. Possible read error: a much larger clone is one base away. This chain connects TRBV24-1 to TRBJ1-2; D is undetermined. This CDR3 contains 12 residues. The germline V gene encodes CDR1 KGHDR and CDR2 SFDVKD. CDR3 DNA sequence: TGTGCCTCCAGTGATTTGGGTTTTCGCTACACCTTC. Its protein product is CASSDLGFRYTF.

This clone was detected ten times or more. The genes are TRBV11-2 and TRBJ2-5; 8 bases align to TRBD1. CDR3 length: 16 amino acids. The germline V gene encodes CDR1 SGHAT and CDR2 FQNNGV. Trimming cost V 6 bases and J 5 bases; bases outside gene matches: 14. The CDR3 sequence: CASSQVVGQARETQYF. The CDR3 nucleotides read TGTGCCAGCAGTCAAGTAGTGGGACAGGCTCGGGAGACCCAGTACTTC.

Regarding this clone: One end of the junction is discordant with germline, which a read error may explain. CDR3: CASSLRGPLNTEAFF. The CDR3 DNA reads TGTGCGAGCAGTTTACGGGGCCCTTTGAACACTGAAGCTTTCTTT. The chain joins TRBV28 to TRBJ1-1, with D maybe TRBD1 (5 bases). CDR3 length: 15 residues. CDR1 and CDR2 (germline): MDHEN, SYDVKM.

This clone came up many times. The chain has TRBV7-9 and TRBJ1-1; 7 bases line up with TRBD1. The germline CDR1 and CDR2 sequences are SEHNR and FQNEAQ (reference sequence). The CDR3 totals 12 residues. V dropped 5 bases and J dropped 9; count of bases not matched to a gene: 6. The CDR3, as DNA: TGTGCCAGCAGCCCCTCGGACAGGAAAGCTTTCTTT. Its translation: CASSPSDRKAFF.

This clone was observed a handful of times. A much larger clone lies one base from this, so it may be a read error. Other nucleotide sequences from this sample produce the same CDR3. The rearrangement links TRBV20-1 to TRBJ2-5; D not resolved. CDR1 and CDR2 from the germline V gene are DFQATT and SNEGSKA (reference sequence). This CDR3 is 14 amino acids long. With 5 bases removed from V and 5 bases from J, the gap between germline ends came to 18 bases. DNA of the CDR3: TGCAGTGCTGGGCCCCGAGGATCTCAGGAGACCCAGTACTTC. Translating gives CSAGPRGSQETQYF.

This clone was recorded a few times. The chain employs TRBV20-1 and TRBJ1-1; no firm D call. V was trimmed by 3 bases and J by 1 base, leaving 12 bases between them. The CDR3 runs to 14 residues. CDR1 is DFQATT and CDR2 is SNEGSKA in the germline V gene (reference sequence). The CDR3 sequence: CSASESAWNTEAFF. CDR3 in DNA: TGCAGTGCTAGTGAGTCCGCTTGGAACACTGAAGCTTTCTTT.

This clone occurred many times. This rearrangement joins TRBV6-2 or TRBV6-3 to TRBJ2-5; 7 nucleotides line up with TRBD2. V lost 2 bases and J lost 5; bases outside the gene matches: 14. CDR3 length equals 17 residues. Germline V lookup: CDR1 MNHEY, CDR2 SVGEGT. The CDR3 protein is CASSYPRTSAGRETQYF. For the CDR3, the DNA is TGTGCCAGCAGTTACCCTAGAACCTCAGCGGGACGGGAGACCCAGTACTTC.

This clone came up many times. This rearrangement joins TRBV30 to TRBJ1-2, with no clear D. Germline CDR1 is GTSNPN and CDR2 is SVGIG (reference sequence). The CDR3 runs to 12 residues. V lost 0 bases and J lost 4, with 6 bases in between. DNA for the CDR3: TGTGCCTGGAGTGTACTCAGCTATGGCTACACCTTC. Protein sequence: CAWSVLSYGYTF.

This clone was counted at least ten times. The genes are TRBV28 and TRBJ2-3; maybe TRBD2 (5 bases). Germline assignment: CDR1 MDHEN and CDR2 SYDVKM. V was trimmed by 6 bases and J by 9 bases, leaving 16 bases between them. This CDR3 has 13 residues. CDR3 bases: TGTGCCAGCAGGACACTAGTGTTAGACACGCAGTATTTT. Translation: CASRTLVLDTQYF.

Worth noting for this clone: A much more abundant neighbour one base away suggests this may be a read error. Additional DNA sequences in this sample encode the identical CDR3. The J gene is TRBJ2-1, the V gene TRBV11-1, with 10 bases matching TRBD1. Germline values: CDR1 SGHAT, CDR2 FQDESV (reference sequence). J lost 5 bases, V lost 5 bases, and 12 bases had no gene match. The CDR3 loop spans 17 amino acids. The CDR3 nucleotides are TGTGCCAGCAGCGTACGAGCCGGGACAGGGGTTAACAATGAGCAGTTCTTC. It translates to CASSVRAGTGVNNEQFF.

This clone was observed a handful of times. The rearrangement uses TRBV10-2 and TRBJ2-3; D not certain. The germline gives CDR1 WSHSY, CDR2 SAAADI. This CDR3 is built from 14 residues. V lost 5 bases, J lost 2 bases, and 11 bases lay in between. CDR3 coding DNA: TGCGCCAGCAGTCTTACGGATTACACAGATACGCAGTATTTT. Translating gives CASSLTDYTDTQYF.

This clone was recorded at least ten times. The V and J genes are TRBV20-1 and TRBJ1-2, with 7 bases lining up with TRBD1. CDR1 and CDR2 from the germline V gene are DFQATT and SNEGSKA (reference sequence). CDR3 length equals 12 residues. The CDR3 DNA sequence: TGCAGCTTACCGGGACAGAACTATGGCTACACCTTC. It yields the protein CSLPGQNYGYTF.

This clone was found many times. The chain recombines TRBV7-2 with TRBJ2-7; D might be TRBD1 (5 bases). Per germline, CDR1 SGHTA and CDR2 FQGNSA. Trimming removed 1 base from V and 2 bases from J, with 9 bases in between. CDR3 size: 14 residues. CDR3 protein: CASSLGGNTYEQYF. The CDR3 DNA sequence: TGTGCCAGCAGCTTAGGGGGCAACACCTACGAGCAGTACTTC.

This clone was observed at least ten times. The same CDR3 also results from other DNA sequences found in this sample. The V call is TRBV6-1, the J call TRBJ2-5; D ambiguous. V was pared by 1 base and J by 4 bases, with 10 bases between. The CDR3 has 14 residues. The germline V gene has CDR1 MNHNS and CDR2 SASEGT. CDR3 protein: CASSEEPGSETQYF. The CDR3 DNA sequence: TGTGCCAGCAGTGAAGAGCCGGGTTCAGAGACCCAGTACTTC.

This clone appeared many times. V usage is TRBV12-3 or TRBV12-4 and J usage is TRBJ2-7; TRBD2 aligns across 13 bases. CDR3 size: 16 residues. V gave up 3 bases and J gave up 4 bases; unmatched junction bases: 6. The CDR3 is CASSLGLAGIPYEQYF. In DNA form, the CDR3 reads TGTGCCAGCAGTTTGGGACTAGCGGGAATCCCATACGAGCAGTACTTC.